Presented here are 16 T cell receptor beta chains from one specimen sequenced in a study of regulatory T cells in long-lasting Graves disease. CDR3 regions were amplified by Arm-PCR using iRepertoire HTBI primers to build TCR beta libraries. TCRdb re-called the multiplex PCR reads with MiXCR, one entry per CDR3 protein. The profile shows 450,000 or so distinct CDR3 sequences, 20% to 25% of them singletons. The time point: persistent/refractory GD, antithyroid drugs over 5 years with positive TRAb. Extracted PBMC RNA gave rise to the TCR library. Sequencing was performed on peripheral blood mononuclear cells (PBMCs), taken when the disease was refractory, from a patient treated with antithyroid drugs. The receptors were gathered from a female donor with Graves disease.

As regards this clonotype: An end of the junction does not agree with germline; a read error may underlie this. V and J are TRBV6-2 or TRBV6-3 and TRBJ1-1; the D is unclear. The germline CDR1 and CDR2 sequences are MNHEY and SVGEGT. The CDR3 has 14 residues. CDR3 loop: CASSYRVMNAEAFF. In DNA form, the CDR3 reads TGTGCCAGCAGTTACAGGGTGATGAACGCTGAAGCTTTCTTT.

V usage is TRBV11-2 and J usage is TRBJ2-5; D is tentatively TRBD1 or TRBD2 (7 bases each). This CDR3 contains 14 residues. Germline V gives CDR1 SGHAT, CDR2 FQNNGV. The ends were cut back, 7 bases at V and 5 bases at J, with 17 bases in the middle. The CDR3 here is CASTPRGGSETQYF. The CDR3 region has the DNA TGTGCCAGCACCCCCAGGGGGGGTTCGGAGACCCAGTACTTC.

This clonotype was counted between two and nine times. This may arise from a read error, as a much more abundant clone is one base away. The CDR3 DNA is TGCAGCGCAGGGGACAGGAGGGGCTATGGCTACACCTTC. Its translation is CSAGDRRGYGYTF. The J gene is TRBJ1-2, the V gene TRBV29-1; TRBD1 agrees at 8 bases. In germline, CDR1 is SQVTM, CDR2 ANQGSEA. Trimming cost V 7 bases and J 4 bases; bases outside gene matches: 8. The CDR3 totals 13 residues.

This clonotype was found many times. This chain joins TRBV2 and TRBJ1-3; 8 bases fit TRBD1. The CDR3 has 14 amino acids. The J segment lost 4 bases and the V segment lost 8 bases, leaving 7 bases of the junction unmatched. Germline lookup yields CDR1 SNHLY and CDR2 FYNNEI. CDR3 region: CASGTGRRGNTIYF. The DNA for the CDR3 is TGTGCCAGCGGGACAGGAAGGAGGGGAAACACCATATATTTT.

The rearrangement joins TRBV5-4 to TRBJ2-7; 7 bases agree with TRBD1. The CDR3 spans 15 residues. The junction had 5 bases not matched to a gene; V was cut back by 0 bases and J by 2 bases. From germline, CDR1 is SGHNT and CDR2 YYREEE (reference sequence). CDR3 DNA sequence: TGTGCCAGCAGCTTGGCATGGGACAGCCCCTACGAGCAGTACTTC. Encoded protein: CASSLAWDSPYEQYF.

Ten or more counts support this clonotype. The CDR3 spells CSARDRPDTEAFF. For the CDR3, the DNA is TGCAGTGCTAGAGATCGCCCGGACACTGAAGCTTTCTTT. The chain links TRBV20-1 to TRBJ1-1; no firm D call. Germline V gene data show CDR1 as DFQATT and CDR2 as SNEGSKA (reference sequence). CDR3 length: 13 residues. V was shortened by 0 bases and J by 3 bases, with 8 bases between the two germline ends.

The rearrangement uses TRBV14 and TRBJ2-5, with TRBD1 matching 7 bases. CDR3 length: 14 amino acids. The trim removed 4 bases at V and 2 bases at J, leaving 4 bases unmatched. Germline V gene lookup returns CDR1 SGHDN and CDR2 FVKESK. CDR3 coding DNA: TGTGCCAGCAGCCGAAGGGGGCTTCAAGAGACCCAGTACTTC. Protein: CASSRRGLQETQYF.

V gene TRBV28 combines with J gene TRBJ2-1, with TRBD2 matching over 7 bases. CDR3 size: 17 residues. Germline CDR1 is MDHEN and CDR2 is SYDVKM. With 1 base clipped from V and 4 bases from J, the junction kept 10 bases outside the gene matches. The CDR3 sequence: CASSLFAGEGWYNEQFF. The CDR3 DNA follows: TGTGCCAGCAGTTTATTCGCGGGAGAGGGTTGGTACAATGAGCAGTTCTTC.

This clonotype was picked up many times. The chain uses TRBV6-1 and TRBJ1-2, with 7 bases matching TRBD1. Germline trimming cut 5 bases from V and 1 base from J; bases unmatched to any gene: 4. Germline CDR1 MNHNS, CDR2 SASEGT. This CDR3 region has 14 residues. The CDR3 bases are TGTGCCAGCAGTCTGACAGGGTTTAACTATGGCTACACCTTC. It is translated as CASSLTGFNYGYTF.

This clonotype appeared many times. V is TRBV30 and J is TRBJ1-4, with D possibly matching TRBD1 (5 bases). CDR3 size: 14 residues. The V gene lost 0 bases and the J gene lost 8 bases, with 13 bases spanning the gap. The germline gives CDR1 GTSNPN, CDR2 SVGIG (reference sequence). The CDR3 nucleotides are TGTGCCTGGAGTGTACAAGGGACGGGGGAAAAACTGTTTTTT. It specifies CAWSVQGTGEKLFF. Using reference TRBV30 and TRBJ1-4 for the parts outside the CDR3, the full variable domain is SQTIHQWPATLVQPVGSPLSLECTVEGTSNPNLYWYRQAAGRGLQLLFYSVGIGQISSEVPQNLSASRPQDRQFILSSKKLLLSDSGFYLCAWSVQGTGEKLFFGSGTQLSVL.

This clonotype was counted between two and nine times. A much larger clonotype is one base distant, so this may be a read error. This chain links TRBV5-6 with TRBJ2-2; the D gene is possibly TRBD2 (7 bases). V was shortened by 4 bases and J by 6 bases, with 10 bases between the two germline ends. The CDR3 length is 13 residues. Germline values: CDR1 SGHDT, CDR2 YYEEEE. The CDR3 nucleotides read TGTGCCAGCAGCATAGGGGGGGCCGGGGAGCTGTTTTTT. Translating it yields CASSIGGAGELFF.

The J gene is TRBJ2-7, the V gene TRBV7-9, with 10 bases matching TRBD2. The CDR3 extends over 15 amino acids. Germline loops: CDR1 SEHNR, CDR2 FQNEAQ (reference sequence). Trimming took 8 bases from V and 4 from J; bases not matched to a gene: 11. CDR3 protein: CASGDRTSGVYEQYF. CDR3 bases: TGTGCCAGCGGGGACCGGACTAGCGGAGTATACGAGCAGTACTTC.

This clonotype occurred a few times. This may stem from a read error, because a much larger clone lies one nucleotide away. J is TRBJ1-2 and V is TRBV7-8; possible D gene TRBD1, 6 bases. There are 16 residues in the CDR3. The germline V gene encodes CDR1 SGHVS and CDR2 FQNEAQ. V lost 10 bases and J 0 bases, leaving 21 bases between the germline ends. The CDR3 DNA follows: TGTGCCAACAGGGCTACCGGGACGGTAGCTAACTATGGCTACACCTTC. Amino acids: CANRATGTVANYGYTF.

Ten or more counts support this clonotype. The junction does not match germline at one end; this may be a read error. CDR3 sequence reads: CASSLDREGTEAFF. For the CDR3, the DNA is TGCGCCAGCAGCTTGGATAGGGAGGGGACTGAAGCTTTCTTT. The chain uses TRBV27 and TRBJ1-1; D may be TRBD1 (5 bases). The CDR3 spans 14 residues. Germline V gives CDR1 MNHEY, CDR2 SMNVEV (reference sequence).

The chain combines TRBV29-1 with TRBJ2-2; 7 bases align to TRBD1. The V segment lost 6 bases and the J segment 7 bases; nucleotides outside the gene matches: 5. Germline CDR1 and CDR2: SQVTM and ANQGSEA. This CDR3 has 12 residues. This CDR3 reads CSVADRVGELFF. DNA of the CDR3: TGCAGCGTGGCCGACAGGGTCGGGGAGCTGTTTTTT.

This clonotype was recorded at least ten times. The J gene is TRBJ1-2, the V gene TRBV24-1; D remains ambiguous. V was pared by 4 bases and J by 1 base, with 6 bases between. CDR3 length: 13 residues. Germline-derived CDR1 and CDR2 are KGHDR and SFDVKD. The CDR3 region has the DNA TGTGCCACCAGTGACGGGTATAACTATGGCTACACCTTC. Protein sequence: CATSDGYNYGYTF.